The rows below give T cell receptor beta chains drawn from one sample of a study of blood T cell repertoires in COVID-19. Measured with immunoSEQ multiplex PCR; TCRdb has only the in-frame clones, and not every one. The sample records tens of thousands of clones, over 65% being singletons. The material sequenced was peripheral blood. Every receptor here comes from a woman in her sixties with acute or convalescent COVID-19. Both conserved end residues are trimmed from each CDR3. Fields, in order: J gene, clone size, V gene, CDR3 protein. The size field is filled for only some rows; it gives once, few, many or a size class.

j_gene: TRBJ2-7; abundance: -; v_gene: TRBV3-1/TRBV3-2; CDR3aa: ASSHSAGQGIREQY
j_gene: TRBJ1-1; abundance: -; v_gene: TRBV25-1; CDR3aa: ASSFGAGIRTEAF
j_gene: TRBJ2-7; abundance: -; v_gene: TRBV27; CDR3aa: ASSSTRDRRNLEY
j_gene: TRBJ1-5; abundance: -; v_gene: TRBV19; CDR3aa: ASRPGAPSNQPQH
j_gene: TRBJ2-7; abundance: -; v_gene: TRBV6-5; CDR3aa: ASRQGLLSYEQY
j_gene: TRBJ1-1; abundance: -; v_gene: TRBV10-3; CDR3aa: AISDRGNTEAF
j_gene: TRBJ2-7; abundance: few; v_gene: TRBV5-6; CDR3aa: ASSLLGQGNEQY
j_gene: TRBJ2-1; abundance: -; v_gene: TRBV2; CDR3aa: ASSDLINEQF
j_gene: TRBJ2-3; abundance: -; v_gene: TRBV5-1; CDR3aa: ASSLAGLGSTDTQY
j_gene: TRBJ2-2; abundance: -; v_gene: TRBV24-1; CDR3aa: ATSDFPGFGTGELF
j_gene: TRBJ2-2; abundance: -; v_gene: TRBV5-1; CDR3aa: ASRPGTDTGELF
j_gene: TRBJ1-1; abundance: -; v_gene: TRBV27; CDR3aa: ASSSRTGRNTEAF
j_gene: TRBJ1-5; abundance: -; v_gene: TRBV2; CDR3aa: ASNGLRSGNQPQH
j_gene: TRBJ2-1; abundance: -; v_gene: TRBV7-6; CDR3aa: ASSPKAGAYNEQF
j_gene: TRBJ1-5; abundance: -; v_gene: TRBV6-1; CDR3aa: ASSEPKGHRGGQPQH
j_gene: TRBJ1-1; abundance: -; v_gene: TRBV3-1/TRBV3-2; CDR3aa: ASSHRGVGTEAF
j_gene: TRBJ1-1; abundance: -; v_gene: TRBV11-2; CDR3aa: ASSLDRPENTEAF
j_gene: TRBJ1-2; abundance: few; v_gene: TRBV12-3/TRBV12-4; CDR3aa: ASYSMRDYGYT
j_gene: TRBJ2-7; abundance: -; v_gene: TRBV9; CDR3aa: ASSLKYEQY
j_gene: TRBJ2-7; abundance: -; v_gene: TRBV9; CDR3aa: ASSVAQGYEQY
j_gene: TRBJ1-2; abundance: -; v_gene: TRBV6-4; CDR3aa: ASRPTGTGFNGYT
j_gene: TRBJ1-5; abundance: -; v_gene: TRBV3-1/TRBV3-2; CDR3aa: ASSRQTGPQH
j_gene: TRBJ1-1; abundance: -; v_gene: TRBV27; CDR3aa: ASSLGGTVLNTEAF
j_gene: TRBJ2-1; abundance: -; v_gene: TRBV6-5; CDR3aa: ASNQREGNEQF
j_gene: TRBJ1-2; abundance: -; v_gene: TRBV6-5; CDR3aa: ASGDNYGYT
j_gene: TRBJ1-3; abundance: few; v_gene: TRBV6-6; CDR3aa: ASSSPGYGNTIY
j_gene: TRBJ2-7; abundance: few; v_gene: TRBV5-6; CDR3aa: ASRRRGALHEQY
j_gene: TRBJ2-5; abundance: -; v_gene: TRBV5-1; CDR3aa: ASSLGSGSSQETQY
j_gene: TRBJ2-2; abundance: -; v_gene: TRBV11-2; CDR3aa: ASSFTRTGELF
j_gene: TRBJ1-2; abundance: -; v_gene: TRBV5-6; CDR3aa: ASSPGQAHYGYT
j_gene: TRBJ1-2; abundance: -; v_gene: TRBV18; CDR3aa: ASSPVGTGTNYGYT
j_gene: TRBJ2-7; abundance: -; v_gene: TRBV28; CDR3aa: ASSSSGGRYEQY
j_gene: TRBJ2-1; abundance: few; v_gene: TRBV4-2; CDR3aa: ASSQDIGQGFNEQF
j_gene: TRBJ2-7; abundance: once; v_gene: TRBV28; CDR3aa: ASSVDTLYSSYEQY
j_gene: TRBJ2-5; abundance: -; v_gene: TRBV6-5; CDR3aa: ASSAPGTGKETQY
j_gene: TRBJ2-3; abundance: -; v_gene: TRBV29-1; CDR3aa: SVRLAGVTQY
j_gene: TRBJ2-2; abundance: -; v_gene: TRBV6-6; CDR3aa: ASSLTGQAGELF
j_gene: TRBJ1-5; abundance: -; v_gene: TRBV2; CDR3aa: ASSGTGNNQPQH
j_gene: TRBJ1-2; abundance: -; v_gene: TRBV24-1; CDR3aa: ATSVDNYGYT
j_gene: TRBJ2-7; abundance: once; v_gene: TRBV5-1; CDR3aa: ASSLTSGSLDYEQY
j_gene: TRBJ2-3; abundance: -; v_gene: TRBV15; CDR3aa: ATSRGTSGGTDTQY
j_gene: TRBJ1-4; abundance: -; v_gene: TRBV5-5; CDR3aa: ASSQDRGGRNEKLF
j_gene: TRBJ1-4; abundance: few; v_gene: TRBV5-5; CDR3aa: ASSVLTGLEKLF
j_gene: TRBJ2-3; abundance: -; v_gene: TRBV9; CDR3aa: ASSPEGLATDTQY
j_gene: TRBJ1-5; abundance: -; v_gene: TRBV5-1; CDR3aa: ASSPQGLQPQH
j_gene: TRBJ1-3; abundance: -; v_gene: TRBV7-2; CDR3aa: ASSQRTETTIY
j_gene: TRBJ1-2; abundance: once; v_gene: TRBV28; CDR3aa: ASSLGVGRGGPNYGYT
j_gene: TRBJ1-1; abundance: -; v_gene: TRBV4-2; CDR3aa: ASSQIGGAESRAF
j_gene: TRBJ2-3; abundance: -; v_gene: TRBV7-3; CDR3aa: ASSLTDRGISDTQY
j_gene: TRBJ1-2; abundance: few; v_gene: TRBV9; CDR3aa: ASSPDRQTYGYT
j_gene: TRBJ2-1; abundance: -; v_gene: TRBV4-2; CDR3aa: ASSQDRGSGLSYNEQF
j_gene: TRBJ1-1; abundance: -; v_gene: TRBV27; CDR3aa: ASSLGSLAGGVTEAF
j_gene: TRBJ2-7; abundance: -; v_gene: TRBV7-8; CDR3aa: ASTDFPRGGPHEQY
j_gene: TRBJ2-1; abundance: -; v_gene: TRBV28; CDR3aa: ASSSNSGRLYNEQF
j_gene: TRBJ1-1; abundance: -; v_gene: TRBV19; CDR3aa: ASSITGDADTEAF
j_gene: TRBJ2-2; abundance: few; v_gene: TRBV2; CDR3aa: ASSVRQLSSNTGELF
j_gene: TRBJ1-6; abundance: -; v_gene: TRBV6-5; CDR3aa: ASRPGTLNNSPLH
j_gene: TRBJ2-1; abundance: -; v_gene: TRBV24-1; CDR3aa: ATSDSSGTGGKTYNEQF
j_gene: TRBJ1-1; abundance: once; v_gene: TRBV12-3/TRBV12-4; CDR3aa: ASLGQGASEAF
j_gene: TRBJ1-1; abundance: -; v_gene: TRBV24-1; CDR3aa: ATSDPGQGDTEAF